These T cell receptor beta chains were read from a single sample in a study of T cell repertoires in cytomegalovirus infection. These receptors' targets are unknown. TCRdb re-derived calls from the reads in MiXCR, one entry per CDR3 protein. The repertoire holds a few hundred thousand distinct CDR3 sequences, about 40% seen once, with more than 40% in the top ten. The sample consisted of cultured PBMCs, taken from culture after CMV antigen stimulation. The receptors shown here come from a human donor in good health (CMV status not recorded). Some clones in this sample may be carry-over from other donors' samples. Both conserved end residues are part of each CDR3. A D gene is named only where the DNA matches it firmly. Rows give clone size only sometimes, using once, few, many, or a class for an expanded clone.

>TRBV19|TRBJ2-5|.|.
TGTGCCAGTAGTGGGCGGAGGCTCTGGGAGACCCAGTACTTC
CASSGRRLWETQYF
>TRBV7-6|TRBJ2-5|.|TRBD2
TGTGCCAGCAGCCTAGGACTAGCGGGGGCTACTAGGACCCAGTACTTC
CASSLGLAGATRTQYF
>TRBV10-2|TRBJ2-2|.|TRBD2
TGCGCCAGCAGTGTGCCAGTGCCTAGCGGGAGATGGACCGGGGAGCTGTTTTTT
CASSVPVPSGRWTGELFF
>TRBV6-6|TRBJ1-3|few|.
TGTGCCAGCAGTTACGGGGGCTCTGGAAACACCATATATTTT
CASSYGGSGNTIYF
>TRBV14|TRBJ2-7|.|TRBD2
TGTGCCAGCAGCCAGGGACTAGCGGGAGGCGAGCAGTACTTC
CASSQGLAGGEQYF
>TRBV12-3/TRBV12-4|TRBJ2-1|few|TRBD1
TGTGCCAGCCAGGACAGGGGGTTTTACAATGAGCAGTTCTTC
CASQDRGFYNEQFF
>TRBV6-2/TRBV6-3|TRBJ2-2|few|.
TGTGCCAGCAGTTACACGACATTTTTCACCGGGGAGCTGTTTTTT
CASSYTTFFTGELFF
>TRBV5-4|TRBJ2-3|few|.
TGTGCCAGCAGCTTGGCGAACGGCGGGACAGACACAGATACGCAGTATTTT
CASSLANGGTDTDTQYF
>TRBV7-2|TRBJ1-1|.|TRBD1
TGTGCCAGCAGCTTTTCACGGACAGGGGGCTACTTGAACACTGAAGCTTTCTTT
CASSFSRTGGYLNTEAFF
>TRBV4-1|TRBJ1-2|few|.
TGCGCCAGCAGCCAAGTTCGGCAGACCTATGGCTACACCTTC
CASSQVRQTYGYTF
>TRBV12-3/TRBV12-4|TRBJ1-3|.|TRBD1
TGTGCCAGCAGTTTTAGACAGGGGGACACCATATATTTT
CASSFRQGDTIYF
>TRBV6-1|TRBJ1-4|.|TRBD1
TGTGCCAGCAGTCCGGGACAGCGGGAAAAACTGTTTTTT
CASSPGQREKLFF
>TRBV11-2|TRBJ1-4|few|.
TGTGCCAGCAGCCTAGCGTATGGTAATGAAAAACTGTTTTTT
CASSLAYGNEKLFF
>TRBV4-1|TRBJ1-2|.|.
TGCGCCAGCAGCCAAGGGCCGTTTACCAGGGAATCCAACTATGGCTACACCTTC
CASSQGPFTRESNYGYTF
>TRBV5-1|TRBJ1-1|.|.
TGCGCCAGCAGCTTGCGTGAGGCAGGGCCGAACACTGAAGCTTTCTTT
CASSLREAGPNTEAFF
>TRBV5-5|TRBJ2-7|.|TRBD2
TGTGCCAGCAGCCCCCTCCCCGGGAGGGAAGCCTACGAGCAGTACTTC
CASSPLPGREAYEQYF
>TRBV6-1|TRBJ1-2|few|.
TGTGCCAGCAGCGACAGTCGGGGAAACACCTTC
CASSDSRGNTF
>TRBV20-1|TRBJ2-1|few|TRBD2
TGCAGTGCTAGCTCTAGCGGGAGAGGGGGCACCTACAATGAGCAGTTCTTC
CSASSSGRGGTYNEQFF
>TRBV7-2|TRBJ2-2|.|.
TGTGCCAGCGTCCAGGGCAGTCGAAGCACCGGGGAGCTGTTTTTT
CASVQGSRSTGELFF
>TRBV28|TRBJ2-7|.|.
TGTGCCAGCAGTACCCTACGAGGGGCAGGGGACTTCACGCCCGCCTACGAGCAGTACTTC
CASSTLRGAGDFTPAYEQYF
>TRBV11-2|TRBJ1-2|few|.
TGTGCCAGCAGCTTAGTGGCGAGGACTAACTATGGCTACACCTTC
CASSLVARTNYGYTF
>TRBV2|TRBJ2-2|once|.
TGTGCCAGCAGTGGGACTACGGGCCGGGAGCTGTTTTTT
CASSGTTGRELFF
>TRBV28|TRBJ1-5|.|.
TGTGCCAGCAGTCCCGGCTTGCGGCCCCAGCATTTT
CASSPGLRPQHF
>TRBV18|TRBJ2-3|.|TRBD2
TGTGCCAGCTCACCACTTCCCAGCCGACTAGCGGGGAGCACAGATACGCAGTATTTT
CASSPLPSRLAGSTDTQYF